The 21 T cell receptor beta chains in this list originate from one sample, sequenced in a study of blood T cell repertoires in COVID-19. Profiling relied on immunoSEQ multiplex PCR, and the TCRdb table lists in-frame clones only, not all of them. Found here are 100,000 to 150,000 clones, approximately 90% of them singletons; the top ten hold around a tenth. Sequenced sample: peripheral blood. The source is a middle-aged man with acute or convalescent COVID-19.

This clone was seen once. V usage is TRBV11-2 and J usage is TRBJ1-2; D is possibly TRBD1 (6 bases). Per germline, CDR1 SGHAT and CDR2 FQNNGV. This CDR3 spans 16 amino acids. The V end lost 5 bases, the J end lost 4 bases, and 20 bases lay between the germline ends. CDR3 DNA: TGTGCCAGCAGCCTTTACCGGACAGCATCGATCTATGGCTACACCTTC. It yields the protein CASSLYRTASIYGYTF. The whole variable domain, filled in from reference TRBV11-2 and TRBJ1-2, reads EAGVAQSPRYKIIEKRQSVAFWCNPISGHATLYWYQQILGQGPKLLIQFQNNGVVDDSQLPKDRFSAERLKGVDSTLKIQPAKLEDSAVYLCASSLYRTASIYGYTFGSGTRLTVV.

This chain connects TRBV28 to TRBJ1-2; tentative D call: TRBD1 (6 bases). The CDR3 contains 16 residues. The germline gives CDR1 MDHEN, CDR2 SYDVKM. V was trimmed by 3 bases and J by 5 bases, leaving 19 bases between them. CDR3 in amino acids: CASSFRAGAYEYGYTF. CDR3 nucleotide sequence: TGTGCCAGCAGTTTTAGGGCAGGGGCGTATGAGTATGGCTACACCTTC.

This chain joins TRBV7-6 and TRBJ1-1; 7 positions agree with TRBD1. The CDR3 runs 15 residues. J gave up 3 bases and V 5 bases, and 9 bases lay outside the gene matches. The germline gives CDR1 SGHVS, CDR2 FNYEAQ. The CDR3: CASSPDTTGYTEAFF. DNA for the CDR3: TGTGCCAGCAGCCCGGATACGACAGGGTACACTGAAGCTTTCTTT.

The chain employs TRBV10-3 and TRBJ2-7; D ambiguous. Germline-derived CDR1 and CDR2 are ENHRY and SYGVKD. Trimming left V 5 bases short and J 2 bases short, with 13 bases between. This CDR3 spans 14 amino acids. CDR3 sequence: CAISPDTLTYEQYF. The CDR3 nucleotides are TGTGCCATCAGTCCCGACACCTTAACCTACGAGCAGTACTTC.

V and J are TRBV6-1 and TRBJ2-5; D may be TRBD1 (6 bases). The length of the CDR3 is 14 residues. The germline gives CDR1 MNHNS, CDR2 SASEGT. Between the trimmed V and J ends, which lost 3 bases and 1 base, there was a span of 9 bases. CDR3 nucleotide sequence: TGTGCCAGCAGTGATGGGGGCAGCCAAGAGACCCAGTACTTC. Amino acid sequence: CASSDGGSQETQYF.

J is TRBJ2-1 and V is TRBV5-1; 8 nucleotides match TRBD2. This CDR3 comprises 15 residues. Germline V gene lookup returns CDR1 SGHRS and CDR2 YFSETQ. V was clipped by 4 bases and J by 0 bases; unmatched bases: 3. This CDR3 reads CASSTSGASYNEQFF. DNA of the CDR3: TGCGCCAGCAGCACTAGCGGCGCCTCCTACAATGAGCAGTTCTTC.

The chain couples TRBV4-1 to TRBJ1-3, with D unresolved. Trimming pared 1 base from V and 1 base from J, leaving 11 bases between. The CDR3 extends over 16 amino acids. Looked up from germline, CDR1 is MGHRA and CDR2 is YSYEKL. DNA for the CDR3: TGCGCCAGCAGCCAAGCCGGACTGGGTTCTGGAAACACCATATATTTT. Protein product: CASSQAGLGSGNTIYF.

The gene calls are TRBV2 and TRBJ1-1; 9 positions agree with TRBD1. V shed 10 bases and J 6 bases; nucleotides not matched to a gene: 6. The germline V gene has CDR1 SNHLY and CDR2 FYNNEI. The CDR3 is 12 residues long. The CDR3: CATWDRVAEAFF. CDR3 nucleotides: TGTGCCACCTGGGACAGGGTCGCTGAAGCTTTCTTT.

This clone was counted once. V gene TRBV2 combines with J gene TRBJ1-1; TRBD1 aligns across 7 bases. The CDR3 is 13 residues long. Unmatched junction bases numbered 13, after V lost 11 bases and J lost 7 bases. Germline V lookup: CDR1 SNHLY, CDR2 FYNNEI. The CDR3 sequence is CASMRGQLIEAFF. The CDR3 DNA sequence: TGTGCCTCGATGCGGGGACAGCTAATTGAAGCTTTCTTT.

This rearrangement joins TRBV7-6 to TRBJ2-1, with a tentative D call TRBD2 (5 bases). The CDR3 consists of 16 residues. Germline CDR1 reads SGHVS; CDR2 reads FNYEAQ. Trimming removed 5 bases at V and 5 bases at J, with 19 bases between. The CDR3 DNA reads TGTGCCAGCAGCCCGGGTTCATGGACTGGGGACAATGAGCAGTTCTTC. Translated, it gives CASSPGSWTGDNEQFF.

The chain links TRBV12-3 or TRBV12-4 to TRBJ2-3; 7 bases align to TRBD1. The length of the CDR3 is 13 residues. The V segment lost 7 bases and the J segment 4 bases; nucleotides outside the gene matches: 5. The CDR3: CASKTGWADTQYF. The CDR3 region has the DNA TGTGCCAGCAAGACAGGGTGGGCAGATACGCAGTATTTT.

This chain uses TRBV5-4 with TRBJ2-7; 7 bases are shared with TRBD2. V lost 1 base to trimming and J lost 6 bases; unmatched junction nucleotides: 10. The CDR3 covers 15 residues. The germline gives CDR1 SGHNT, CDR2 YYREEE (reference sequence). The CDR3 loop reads CASSLSGGWEGEQYF. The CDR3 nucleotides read TGTGCCAGCAGCTTGTCTGGCGGATGGGAGGGCGAGCAGTACTTC.

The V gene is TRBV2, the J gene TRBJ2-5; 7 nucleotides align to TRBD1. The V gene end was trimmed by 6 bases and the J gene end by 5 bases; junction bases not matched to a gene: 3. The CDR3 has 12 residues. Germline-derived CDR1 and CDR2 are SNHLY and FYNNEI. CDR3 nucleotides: TGTGCCAGCAGAGACAGGGCGGAGACCCAGTACTTC. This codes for CASRDRAETQYF.

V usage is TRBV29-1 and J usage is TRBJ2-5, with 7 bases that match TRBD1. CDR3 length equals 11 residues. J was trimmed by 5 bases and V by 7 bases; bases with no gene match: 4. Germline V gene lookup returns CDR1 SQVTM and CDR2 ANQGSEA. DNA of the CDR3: TGCAGCGCTGACAGGGCTGAGACCCAGTACTTC. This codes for CSADRAETQYF.

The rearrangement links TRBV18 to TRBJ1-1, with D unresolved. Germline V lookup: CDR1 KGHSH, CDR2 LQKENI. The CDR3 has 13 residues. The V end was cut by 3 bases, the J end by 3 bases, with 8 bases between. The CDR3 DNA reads TGTGCCAGCTCACCTCGGACTGACACTGAAGCTTTCTTT. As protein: CASSPRTDTEAFF.

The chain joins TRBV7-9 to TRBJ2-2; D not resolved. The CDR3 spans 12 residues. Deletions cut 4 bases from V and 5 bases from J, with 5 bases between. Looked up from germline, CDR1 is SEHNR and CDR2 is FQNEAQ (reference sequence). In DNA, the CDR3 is TGTGCCAGCAGCTACATTACCGGGGAGCTGTTTTTT. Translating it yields CASSYITGELFF.

The CDR3 nucleotides are TGTGCCAGCAGCTCGGCCCCCCGGGGGAATGAAAAACTGTTTTTT. Translated: CASSSAPRGNEKLFF. The chain couples TRBV6-5 to TRBJ1-4, with a weak D call TRBD1 (5 bases). The CDR3 is 15 amino acids. Per germline, CDR1 MNHEY and CDR2 SVGAGI. The germline V and J ends were trimmed by 6 bases and 5 bases, with 16 bases remaining between them.

The CDR3 DNA sequence: TGTGCCAGCAGCGGACTAGCGGGCTCGACCGGGGAGCTGTTTTTT. Protein sequence: CASSGLAGSTGELFF. The chain links TRBV7-6 to TRBJ2-2, with 11 positions matching TRBD2. The length of the CDR3 is 15 residues. In germline, CDR1 is SGHVS, CDR2 FNYEAQ. The junction had 4 bases not matched to a gene; V was cut back by 5 bases and J by 5 bases.

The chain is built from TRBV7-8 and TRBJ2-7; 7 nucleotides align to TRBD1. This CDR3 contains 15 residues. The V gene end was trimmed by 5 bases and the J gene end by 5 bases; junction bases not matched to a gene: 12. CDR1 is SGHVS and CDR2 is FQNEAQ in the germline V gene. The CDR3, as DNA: TGTGCCAGCAGCCGACAGACAGGGCTGAACCACGAGCAGTACTTC. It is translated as CASSRQTGLNHEQYF.

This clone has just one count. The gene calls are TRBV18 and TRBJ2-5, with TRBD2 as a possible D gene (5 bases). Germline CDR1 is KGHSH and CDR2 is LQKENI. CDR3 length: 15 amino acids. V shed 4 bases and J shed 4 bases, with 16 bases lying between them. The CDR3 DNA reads TGTGCCAGCTCACGGCACAAGGGTGAGGGAGAGACCCAGTACTTC. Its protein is CASSRHKGEGETQYF.

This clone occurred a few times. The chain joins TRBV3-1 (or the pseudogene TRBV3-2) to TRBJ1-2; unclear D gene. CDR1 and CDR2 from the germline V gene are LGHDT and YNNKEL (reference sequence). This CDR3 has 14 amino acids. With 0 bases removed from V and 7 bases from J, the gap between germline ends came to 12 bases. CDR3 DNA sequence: TGTGCCAGCAGCCAAGATAAGCCACCTCTTGGCTACACCTTC. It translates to CASSQDKPPLGYTF.